This T cell receptor beta chain emerged from a study of blood T cell repertoires in COVID-19. About the research overall: Sites across the United States, Italy and Spain contributed samples from acute and convalescent COVID-19. The cDNA or gDNA used as material had been derived from T cells, B-cell-depleted T cells, or PBMCs.

Original data processing: Cell counts per sample came from amplifying reference gene primers. Libraries were prepared by immunoSEQ multiplex PCR; TCRdb keeps only in-frame clonotypes and omits some of them. V, J and clone size were drawn from that table, and D and trimming were deduced from the DNA. The sample shows about 280,000 clones, 85% of them seen only once. This CDR3 is 13 amino acids long. Germline lookup yields CDR1 LNHDA and CDR2 SQIVND (reference sequence). The junction had 4 bases not matched to a gene; V was cut back by 4 bases and J by 5 bases. The specimen was peripheral blood. The receptor comes from a human donor in a cohort sampled during active COVID-19. This chain connects TRBV19 to TRBJ2-7, with 8 bases aligning to TRBD1. CDR3 amino acids: CASSTGGWDEQYF. The CDR3 DNA is TGTGCCAGTAGTACAGGGGGCTGGGACGAGCAGTACTTC.